Listed below are T cell receptor beta chains from one sample, sequenced in a study of cytomegalovirus exposure and HLA in healthy donors. TCRdb's copy holds only in-frame clones and misses some; the assay was immunoSEQ multiplex PCR. The table records about 170,000 clones, about 95% of them present only once. The sample comprised PBMCs. The receptors were gathered from a young woman in good health and CMV-seronegative. CDR3s leave out the opening cysteine and the closing phenylalanine or tryptophan. The D gene is left open where the match is weak.

CDR3	D	V	J
ASSWVAGGYEQY	TRBD2	TRBV5-6	NA
ASSYGLVSSDEQF	TRBD2	TRBV6-5	TRBJ2-1
ASSSSEGASTGELF	NA	TRBV18	TRBJ2-2
SGAVATNEKLF	NA	TRBV29-1	TRBJ1-4
ASSQTGVGNTIY	TRBD1	TRBV6-6	TRBJ1-3
ASSMDSNEKLF	NA	TRBV6-5	TRBJ1-4
ASSHRTSGGYTDTQY	TRBD2	TRBV4-3	TRBJ2-3
ASTMTGSGSPLH	TRBD1	TRBV27	TRBJ1-6
ASSIGASGGYEQY	TRBD2	TRBV19	TRBJ2-7
ATSIPGGVPNEQF	NA	TRBV15	TRBJ2-1
ASSPRGTAYGYT	TRBD1	TRBV27	TRBJ1-2
ASSLTSSNGGELF	NA	TRBV7-8	TRBJ2-2
ASSLFLSPQGGAYNEQF	NA	TRBV4-2	TRBJ2-1
ASSPPGLKETQY	TRBD2	TRBV7-6	TRBJ2-5
ASSSGTGSYGYT	TRBD1	TRBV5-1	TRBJ1-2
ASSVQLNSGNTIY	NA	TRBV7-2	TRBJ1-3
SARLDKTQY	NA	TRBV20-1	TRBJ2-5
ASSLRQGALEEQY	TRBD1	TRBV27	TRBJ2-7
ASREDRGNQPQH	TRBD1	TRBV2	TRBJ1-5
ASSEAFGGGVFWGYT	TRBD1	TRBV2	TRBJ1-2
AISERENTEAF	NA	TRBV10-3	TRBJ1-1
ASSLGSTSSRFMAQY	TRBD2	TRBV7-2	TRBJ2-3
ATSMSRGRLQETQY	TRBD1	TRBV15	TRBJ2-5
SAQGYEQF	NA	TRBV29-1	TRBJ2-1
ASSLAGRGPGETQY	NA	TRBV5-6	TRBJ2-5
ASRAPGEGYEQY	NA	TRBV6-1	TRBJ2-7
ASSYRGGTNEKLF	TRBD1	TRBV5-1	TRBJ1-4
ATSPSQGLAKNIQY	NA	TRBV2	TRBJ2-4
ASSIDREYEQY	TRBD1	TRBV19	TRBJ2-7
ASSQVAYRGWNGYT	TRBD1	TRBV14	TRBJ1-2
AEGADSIYGYT	TRBD1	TRBV5-3	TRBJ1-2
ASSQGVSAGGWYNEQF	TRBD1	TRBV4-3	TRBJ2-1
ASSLSGRGNSYNEQF	NA	TRBV11-2	TRBJ2-1
ASSFLGRDGSEQY	NA	TRBV6-6	TRBJ2-7
ASSFTGASTGELF	TRBD1	TRBV5-1	TRBJ2-2
AWTGGYNSPLH	TRBD1	TRBV30	TRBJ1-6
ASSVGPPWAEQY	NA	TRBV9	TRBJ2-7
ASSSGTSGGNEQF	TRBD2	TRBV7-8	TRBJ2-1
ASSAGGQSPLH	TRBD1	TRBV7-7	TRBJ1-6
ASGTSGGPQGDTQY	TRBD2	TRBV19	TRBJ2-3
SAITAEKLF	NA	TRBV29-1	TRBJ1-4
ASSPYRENTEAF	NA	TRBV7-9	TRBJ1-1
ASSLFSLYTEAF	NA	TRBV7-2	TRBJ1-1
ASSFINQPQH	NA	TRBV5-6	TRBJ1-5
SVGRGLDYGYT	NA	TRBV29-1	TRBJ1-2
ASSSGTSNTRSGYT	NA	TRBV5-1	TRBJ1-2
ASSSTTANYGYT	NA	TRBV5-4	TRBJ1-2
ASNDGRGQETQY	NA	TRBV19	TRBJ2-5
ATGQVWEQY	TRBD1	TRBV27	TRBJ2-7
ASHSGDRVYEQY	TRBD1	TRBV7-8	TRBJ2-7
ASSPPPGGAETQY	TRBD1	TRBV18	TRBJ2-5
SVDGTANEAF	TRBD1	TRBV29-1	TRBJ1-1
ASSIQGGSPLH	NA	TRBV19	TRBJ1-6
ASSSEGRNTEAF	NA	TRBV6-6	TRBJ1-1